This is a list of T cell receptor beta chains from one sample in a study of control samples from healthy donors and cancer patients. Generated by immunoSEQ multiplex PCR, the TCRdb table keeps only in-frame clones and is missing some. The sample consists of just over 80,000 clones, approximately 89% of them appearing once. Input material: blood. The source of these receptors is a man in his fifties or sixties in good health. The CDR3 runs from the conserved cysteine through the conserved F or W. A D gene is named only where the DNA matches it firmly. Only part of the rows carry a size: once, few, many, or a class if the clone is expanded.

D gene	clone size	V gene	J gene	CDR3 DNA	CDR3 protein
TRBD1	few	TRBV29-1	TRBJ1-1	TGCAGCGGATGGACAGGGGGGACTGAAGCTTTCTTT	CSGWTGGTEAFF
.	.	TRBV5-1	TRBJ2-5	TGCGCCAGCAGCCCGAGGGGACTGGCCGGAGAGACCCAGTACTTC	CASSPRGLAGETQYF
.	.	TRBV27	TRBJ2-1	TGTGCCAGCAGTTTACGGGCAATCCCTTTAGGGAATTCCGGTGAGCAGTTCTTC	CASSLRAIPLGNSGEQFF
.	.	TRBV24-1	TRBJ1-5	TGTGCCACCAGTGATCTCAATCAGCCCCAGCATTTT	CATSDLNQPQHF
TRBD1	.	TRBV30	TRBJ1-2	TGTGCCTGGAGTGTACAGGGGGCAGGCTTTGACTATGGCTACACCTTC	CAWSVQGAGFDYGYTF
TRBD2	.	TRBV7-3	TRBJ2-3	TGTGCCAGCAGCTTTGCGGGGGGGACAACAGATACGCAGTATTTT	CASSFAGGTTDTQYF
TRBD1	.	TRBV5-6	TRBJ2-7	TGTGCCAGCAGCACTAAGAGGACAGGGCCCTACGAGCAGTACTTC	CASSTKRTGPYEQYF
.	.	TRBV2	TRBJ2-7	TGTGCCAGCAGTGCTAAAAGGGTCCGGGACACATCGCTCGAGCAGTACTTC	CASSAKRVRDTSLEQYF
.	.	TRBV18	TRBJ1-2	TGTGCCAGCTCACCACCTACCGCCGTCTATGGCTACACCTTC	CASSPPTAVYGYTF
TRBD1	.	TRBV29-1	TRBJ1-1	TGCAGCGTTGCAGGGGGGGGAGGCCTGAACACTGAAGCTTTCTTT	CSVAGGGGLNTEAFF
.	.	TRBV6-5	TRBJ1-5	TGTGCCAGCCTCTGGGACCGGGCCTCCAATCAGCCCCAGCATTTT	CASLWDRASNQPQHF
TRBD1	.	TRBV5-1	TRBJ2-6	TGCGCCAGCAGCAAAGGACAGGGGACAGCCAACGTCCTGACTTTC	CASSKGQGTANVLTF